These 29 T cell receptor beta chains were sequenced from one sample in a study of T cells in Graves' hyperthyroidism and ophthalmopathy. Amplification of TCR beta CDR3 regions used RNA as the template. With the HTBI primer set, the TCR CDR3 went through a first round of RT-PCR. TCRdb independently ran MiXCR on the multiplex PCR reads; one entry per CDR3 protein. The sample includes hundreds of thousands of distinct CDR3 sequences, approximately 14% seen only once; the top ten take about 10%. The sequenced material came from blood. These receptors were obtained from a woman aged 18-29 years with Graves' hyperthyroidism.

This clonotype occurred many times. The chain combines TRBV20-1 with TRBJ2-5; D is undetermined. The germline V and J ends were trimmed by 1 base and 7 bases, with 19 bases remaining between them. CDR1 DFQATT and CDR2 SNEGSKA come from the germline V gene (reference sequence). CDR3 size: 15 residues. CDR3 sequence reads: CSARGPPRPGWTQYF. The CDR3, as DNA: TGCAGTGCTAGAGGTCCCCCCCGGCCCGGGTGGACCCAGTACTTC.

This clonotype was detected ten times or more. The CDR3, as DNA: TGTGCCAACCCAATAGATACAGCCGTCAACACCGGGGAGCTGTTTTTT. Protein product: CANPIDTAVNTGELFF. The rearrangement uses TRBV7-9 and TRBJ2-2; D remains unclear. Trimming shortened V by 10 bases and J by 2 bases, and 20 bases separated the two germline ends. Germline CDR1 is SEHNR and CDR2 is FQNEAQ (reference sequence). This CDR3 is 16 amino acids long.

This chain joins TRBV28 and TRBJ2-7; 8 nucleotides align to TRBD2. Germline-derived CDR1 and CDR2 are MDHEN and SYDVKM. CDR3 size: 16 residues. The J segment lost 1 base and the V segment lost 4 bases, leaving 9 bases of the junction unmatched. The CDR3 nucleotides are TGTGCCAGCAGTTCCCCTGTAGCGGGATCTTCCTACGAGCAGTACTTC. Amino acids: CASSSPVAGSSYEQYF.

This clonotype was counted ten times or more. V gene TRBV7-9 combines with J gene TRBJ2-5; D is unclear. CDR1 and CDR2 (germline): SEHNR, FQNEAQ (reference sequence). Trimming removed 3 bases from V and 3 bases from J, with 17 bases in between. This CDR3 spans 16 amino acids. The CDR3: CASSFHDPFAKETQYF. Written as DNA, the CDR3 is TGTGCCAGCAGCTTCCACGACCCCTTCGCCAAAGAGACCCAGTACTTC.

This clonotype was found many times. This chain joins TRBV27 and TRBJ2-7; either TRBD1 or TRBD2 may fit D (5 bases each). The V and J ends lost 8 bases and 2 bases respectively, with 13 bases between them. Germline V gene lookup returns CDR1 MNHEY and CDR2 SMNVEV (reference sequence). This CDR3 region has 13 residues. CDR3 loop: CASGWDAAYEQYF. The CDR3, as DNA: TGTGCCAGCGGATGGGACGCCGCCTACGAGCAGTACTTC.

This clonotype came up a few times. J is TRBJ2-2 and V is TRBV10-3; D gene unclear. Looked up from germline, CDR1 is ENHRY and CDR2 is SYGVKD. V was cut by 8 bases and J by 0 bases, with 10 bases left in between. The CDR3 covers 14 residues. In nucleotides, the CDR3 is TGTGCCATCCGGGCCGCATCGAACACCGGGGAGCTGTTTTTT. As protein: CAIRAASNTGELFF.

This clonotype was seen repeatedly, ten times or more. V usage is TRBV7-9 and J usage is TRBJ2-5, with D perhaps matching TRBD2 (5 bases). Germline CDR1 is SEHNR and CDR2 is FQNEAQ (reference sequence). The CDR3 sequence is 15 residues long. V dropped 3 bases and J dropped 3 bases, with 14 bases sitting between them. The DNA of the CDR3 is TGTGCCAGCAGCTTGGGAGAGTGGCGAAAAGAGACCCAGTACTTC. Protein: CASSLGEWRKETQYF. The full variable domain, its missing parts supplied by reference TRBV7-9 and TRBJ2-5, is DTGVSQNPRHKITKRGQNVTFRCDPISEHNRLYWYRQTLGQGPEFLTYFQNEAQLEKSRLLSDRFSAERPKGSFSTLEIQRTEQGDSAMYLCASSLGEWRKETQYFGPGTRLLVL.

This clonotype was seen many times. The rearrangement joins TRBV10-3 to TRBJ2-1; D is perhaps TRBD1 (5 bases). This CDR3 region has 13 residues. The germline V gene has CDR1 ENHRY and CDR2 SYGVKD. With 7 bases removed from V and 0 bases from J, the gap between germline ends came to 7 bases. The CDR3 sequence: CAIMGPSYNEQFF. The CDR3 coding sequence is TGTGCCATCATGGGGCCCTCCTACAATGAGCAGTTCTTC.

This clonotype was detected many times. J is TRBJ2-1 and V is TRBV6-6; 7 nucleotides match TRBD1. CDR3 size: 18 residues. Germline CDR1 MNHNY, CDR2 SVGAGI (reference sequence). Germline trimming cut 2 bases from V and 7 bases from J; bases unmatched to any gene: 17. CDR3 in DNA: TGTGCCAGCAGTTACCCGAGGACAGGCCCCAGGGGAGTGAATGAGCAGTTCTTC. This gives the protein CASSYPRTGPRGVNEQFF.

Remarks on this clonotype: The junction shows a germline mismatch at one end, possibly a read error. This sequence joins TRBV2 and TRBJ2-3; 10 nucleotides match TRBD2. The germline V gene has CDR1 SNHLY and CDR2 FYNNEI. The CDR3 consists of 16 residues. The CDR3 region has the DNA TGTGTCAGCAGTGACGGCACTAGCGGGATAACAGATACGCAGTATTTT. Translated, it gives CVSSDGTSGITDTQYF.

This clonotype was detected many times. V usage is TRBV12-3 or TRBV12-4 and J usage is TRBJ2-3; 7 bases agree with TRBD2. The junction had 17 bases not matched to a gene; V was cut back by 5 bases and J by 0 bases. The CDR3 totals 19 residues. CDR3 sequence reads: CASSRDYFPLDFSTDTQYF. The CDR3 coding sequence is TGTGCCAGCAGTAGGGACTACTTTCCCCTCGACTTCAGCACAGATACGCAGTATTTT.

This clonotype was seen only a few times. The chain recombines TRBV15 with TRBJ2-3; 7 nucleotides match TRBD2. Trimming cost V 3 bases and J 0 bases; bases outside gene matches: 6. This CDR3 is built from 16 residues. From germline, CDR1 is LNHNV and CDR2 YYDKDF (reference sequence). The CDR3 sequence is CATSSLTSPSTDTQYF. CDR3 sequence (DNA): TGTGCCACCAGCAGCTTGACTAGCCCCAGCACAGATACGCAGTATTTT.

This clonotype came up many times. This chain connects TRBV30 to TRBJ1-2; D is uncertain. Germline lookup yields CDR1 GTSNPN and CDR2 SVGIG (reference sequence). The length of the CDR3 is 13 residues. Trimming left V 2 bases short and J 4 bases short, with 11 bases between. CDR3 in amino acids: CAWSIRNTYGYTF. In DNA, the CDR3 is TGTGCCTGGAGTATCAGAAATACCTATGGCTACACCTTC.

This clonotype occurred many times. V is TRBV20-1 and J is TRBJ2-1; 9 bases align to TRBD1. Per germline, CDR1 DFQATT and CDR2 SNEGSKA (reference sequence). After removal of 2 bases from V and 9 bases from J, the junction contained 11 bases not matched to a gene. There are 15 residues in the CDR3. The CDR3 region is CSARRTGARGTEQFF. The CDR3 DNA sequence: TGCAGTGCTAGAAGGACAGGGGCTCGGGGCACTGAGCAGTTCTTC.

This clonotype was seen many times. The rearrangement uses TRBV11-1 and TRBJ2-7, with 8 bases matching TRBD1. The J segment lost 0 bases and the V segment lost 5 bases, leaving 9 bases of the junction unmatched. Germline-derived CDR1 and CDR2 are SGHAT and FQDESV (reference sequence). CDR3 size: 16 residues. The CDR3: CASSGTGQGPSYEQYF. In DNA form, the CDR3 reads TGTGCCAGCAGCGGAACAGGACAGGGCCCCTCCTACGAGCAGTACTTC.

This clonotype has more than one count but fewer than ten. The genes are TRBV4-1 and TRBJ2-7; 9 bases line up with TRBD2. The CDR3 consists of 16 residues. CDR1 and CDR2 from the germline V gene are MGHRA and YSYEKL. J gave up 3 bases and V 1 base, and 7 bases lay outside the gene matches. The CDR3 DNA reads TGCGCCAGCAGCCAAGGTGAGGGTAGCGGGAGCTACGAGCAGTACTTC. It specifies CASSQGEGSGSYEQYF.

Ten or more counts support this clonotype. The gene calls are TRBV7-8 and TRBJ2-1; D unresolved. Germline CDR1 reads SGHVS; CDR2 reads FQNEAQ. This CDR3 region has 15 residues. With 5 bases removed from V and 3 bases from J, the gap between germline ends came to 14 bases. This chain's CDR3 is CASSAAPDGYNEQFF. The CDR3 bases are TGTGCCAGCAGCGCCGCCCCTGACGGCTACAATGAGCAGTTCTTC.

The J gene is TRBJ2-5, the V gene TRBV2; TRBD2 agrees at 11 bases. Germline V lookup: CDR1 SNHLY, CDR2 FYNNEI. The CDR3 sequence is 12 residues long. V shed 10 bases, J shed 4 bases, and the junction held 2 bases outside the gene matches. CDR3 in DNA: TGTGCCAAGACTAGCGGGATAGAGACCCAGTACTTC. Its translation is CAKTSGIETQYF.

The chain is built from TRBV12-3 or TRBV12-4 and TRBJ1-2; the match to TRBD1 covers 9 bases. V lost 4 bases and J lost 5; bases outside the gene matches: 8. The CDR3 sequence is 15 residues long. DNA for the CDR3: TGTGCCAGCAGTTCGGAGGGACAGGGTGGATATGGCTACACCTTC. Its protein is CASSSEGQGGYGYTF.

In this sample, this clonotype turned up many times. V gene TRBV18 combines with J gene TRBJ2-1, with D possibly matching TRBD1 (5 bases). CDR1 is KGHSH, CDR2 LQKENI, per germline. With 1 base removed from V and 6 bases from J, the gap between germline ends came to 7 bases. The CDR3 length is 13 residues. This CDR3 is CASSPQQGNEQFF. The CDR3 DNA follows: TGTGCCAGCTCACCACAGCAGGGCAATGAGCAGTTCTTC.

This clonotype was seen repeatedly, ten times or more. The CDR3 protein is CASSPTSLSYNEQFF. CDR3 in DNA: TGTGCCAGCAGCCCCACTAGTCTCTCCTACAATGAGCAGTTCTTC. The chain combines TRBV11-3 with TRBJ2-1, with TRBD2 as a possible D gene (5 bases). The CDR3 totals 15 residues. Deletions cut 5 bases from V and 0 bases from J, with 11 bases between. The germline V gene has CDR1 SGHNT and CDR2 YENEEA. The full variable domain, its missing parts supplied by reference TRBV11-3 and TRBJ2-1, is EAGVVQSPRYKIIEKKQPVAFWCNPISGHNTLYWYLQNLGQGPELLIRYENEEAVDDSQLPKDRFSAERLKGVDSTLKIQPAELGDSAVYLCASSPTSLSYNEQFFGPGTRLTVL.

This clonotype has at least ten counts. The V call is TRBV27, the J call TRBJ2-7; TRBD1 matches at 7 bases. The CDR3 is 14 amino acids. Germline values: CDR1 MNHEY, CDR2 SMNVEV (reference sequence). With 6 bases clipped from V and 3 bases from J, the junction kept 8 bases outside the gene matches. The CDR3 bases are TGTGCCAGCAGCCTCAGGGGGTCGGGCTACGAGCAGTACTTC. As protein: CASSLRGSGYEQYF.

This clonotype was detected only a few times. V and J are TRBV7-9 and TRBJ2-1; 7 bases map to TRBD2. The CDR3 consists of 18 residues. CDR1 and CDR2 (germline): SEHNR, FQNEAQ (reference sequence). With 5 bases clipped from V and 7 bases from J, the junction kept 20 bases outside the gene matches. CDR3 region: CASSPPVPFGGSYNEQFF. Written as DNA, the CDR3 is TGTGCCAGCAGCCCCCCGGTTCCCTTCGGCGGGAGTTATAATGAGCAGTTCTTC.

This rearrangement joins TRBV6-1 to TRBJ1-2; 8 bases line up with TRBD1. V was pared by 5 bases and J by 2 bases, with 7 bases of the junction left unmatched. Per the germline V gene, CDR1 is MNHNS and CDR2 is SASEGT. This CDR3 spans 15 amino acids. The CDR3 DNA reads as TGTGCCAGCAGTTGGGGGACAGGCAGCAACTATGGCTACACCTTC. Protein sequence: CASSWGTGSNYGYTF.

This clonotype was recorded at least ten times. CDR3 bases: TGTGCCAGCAGTTTTGAGGAGACTAGCTCCTACAATGAGCAGTTCTTC. As protein: CASSFEETSSYNEQFF. The genes are TRBV28 and TRBJ2-1; tentatively, D is TRBD2 (6 bases). Trimming removed 3 bases at V and 0 bases at J, with 12 bases between. The CDR3 runs to 16 residues. The germline V gene encodes CDR1 MDHEN and CDR2 SYDVKM.

This clonotype was observed a few times. This sequence joins TRBV12-3 or TRBV12-4 and TRBJ2-3; 10 positions match TRBD2. The CDR3 is 15 residues long. V lost 3 bases to trimming and J lost 5 bases; unmatched junction nucleotides: 5. The CDR3 nucleotides are TGTGCCAGCAGTTTGAGCGGGAGGGCCGAAGATACGCAGTATTTT. Translation gives CASSLSGRAEDTQYF.

This clonotype was recorded many times. V gene TRBV6-5 combines with J gene TRBJ2-1; 10 positions match TRBD2. The CDR3 covers 19 residues. CDR1 MNHEY and CDR2 SVGAGI come from the germline V gene. Trimming cost V 0 bases and J 3 bases; bases outside gene matches: 11. The CDR3 spells CASSYSRTSGSFYYNEQFF. The CDR3 DNA follows: TGTGCCAGCAGTTACTCTAGGACTAGCGGTTCCTTCTACTACAATGAGCAGTTCTTC.

This chain uses TRBV19 with TRBJ1-5, with 10 bases fitting TRBD1. The CDR3 has 14 amino acids. Germline CDR1 and CDR2: LNHDA and SQIVND (reference sequence). J gave up 5 bases and V 3 bases, and 1 base lay outside the gene matches. The chain's CDR3 is CASSIGTGDQPQHF. The DNA for the CDR3 is TGTGCCAGTAGTATCGGGACAGGGGATCAGCCCCAGCATTTT.

The J gene is TRBJ1-2, the V gene TRBV7-3; 9 nucleotides agree with TRBD1. The CDR3 is made up of 15 amino acids. Unmatched junction bases numbered 2, after V lost 1 base and J lost 2 bases. Germline CDR1 and CDR2: SGHTA and FQGTGA. The CDR3 protein is CASSLKGQGNYGYTF. CDR3 in DNA: TGTGCCAGCAGCTTAAAGGGACAGGGAAACTATGGCTACACCTTC. Based on the CDR3 plus reference TRBV7-3 and TRBJ1-2, the full variable domain is GAGVSQTPSNKVTEKGKYVELRCDPISGHTALYWYRQSLGQGPEFLIYFQGTGAADDSGLPNDRFFAVRPEGSVSTLKIQRTERGDSAVYLCASSLKGQGNYGYTFGSGTRLTVV.